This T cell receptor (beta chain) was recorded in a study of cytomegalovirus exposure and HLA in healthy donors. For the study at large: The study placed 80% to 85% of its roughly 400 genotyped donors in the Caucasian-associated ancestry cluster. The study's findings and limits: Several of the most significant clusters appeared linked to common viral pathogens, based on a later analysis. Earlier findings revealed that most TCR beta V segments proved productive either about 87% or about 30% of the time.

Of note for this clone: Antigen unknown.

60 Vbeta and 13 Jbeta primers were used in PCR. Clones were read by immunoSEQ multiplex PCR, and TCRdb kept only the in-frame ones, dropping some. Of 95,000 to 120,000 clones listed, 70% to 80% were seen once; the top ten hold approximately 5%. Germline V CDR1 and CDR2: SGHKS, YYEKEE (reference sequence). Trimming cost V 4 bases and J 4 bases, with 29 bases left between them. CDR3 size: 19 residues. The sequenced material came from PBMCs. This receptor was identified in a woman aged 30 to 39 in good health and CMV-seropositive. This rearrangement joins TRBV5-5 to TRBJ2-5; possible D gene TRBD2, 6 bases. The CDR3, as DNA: TGTGCCAGCAGCGGGAATGCGAAACCGGGACTGGGAAGTCCAGAGACCCAGTACTTC. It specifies CASSGNAKPGLGSPETQYF.